This is a list of T cell receptor beta chains from one sample in a study of early T cells in non-severe SARS-CoV-2 infection. A single record per CDR3 protein comes from TCRdb applying MiXCR to the 5' RACE reads. The table records under 95,000 distinct CDR3 sequences, about 15% of them present only once. The sequencing input was whole blood. The receptors here all came from an adult who was a healthcare worker with PCR-confirmed SARS-CoV-2 infection or an uninfected control (not recorded which). Each CDR3 is given without its conserved first and last residue.

v_gene | CDR3aa
TRBV20-1 | SAAQTSGLTDTQY
TRBV29-1 | SGQQGEGTDTQY
TRBV20-1 | SARQTNRGNPLH
TRBV12-3/TRBV12-4 | ASSLGTETQY
TRBV5-1 | ASSFDTPATDTQY
TRBV20-1 | SHTSDTDTQY
TRBV20-1 | SARDQQGGNSYEQY
TRBV7-9 | ASSLQTNSPLH
TRBV7-7 | ASSLTPGYEQY
TRBV24-1 | AISQRDRWNEQF
TRBV20-1 | SAKGTTLYEQY
TRBV20-1 | SARDLRTSGIYEQY
TRBV9 | ASSVAVNTEAF
TRBV20-1 | SAPELRGLGEQY
TRBV9 | ASSVVGESYNEQF
TRBV28 | ASSSPPGATFFSGYT
TRBV7-2 | ASSFHYNEQF
TRBV7-2 | ASSLVSGSSTDTQY
TRBV11-1 | ASSPRTRGGYEQY
TRBV7-9 | ASGGTPSGNTIY
TRBV20-1 | SARGLQGMPNYGYT
TRBV28 | VSSGSPIYEQY
TRBV27 | ASTPAGGPYKQY
TRBV19 | ASSWTGQGVNEQF
TRBV18 | ASSPPEQGMNTEAF
TRBV29-1 | SASRRSHEQF
TRBV24-1 | ATGQRSGSSYEQY
TRBV19 | ASSTYSGRGTDTQY
TRBV19 | ASSIAGGAASYEQY
TRBV5-6 | ASSSDTTSGRNTGELF
TRBV6-4 | ASSASTGADTQY
TRBV10-3 | AISVREGTDTQY
TRBV7-2 | ASSLWSGQNTYEQY
TRBV6-2/TRBV6-3 | ASSSPTNYEQY
TRBV20-1 | SARPTANTEAF
TRBV7-7 | ASSLEGDYNEQF
TRBV9 | ASSRVGRGTYGYT
TRBV11-2 | ASSLDLPYNEQF
TRBV11-2 | ASSLVGGRGETQY
TRBV5-5 | ASTRGDTDTQY
TRBV7-9 | ASNLWGTYEQY
TRBV28 | ASSQTGTGPLYGYT
TRBV24-1 | ATSDTGTTTGELF
TRBV6-5 | ASKSTGNSPLH
TRBV20-1 | SARQNTGELF
TRBV3-1 | ASSREDRGVSYEQY
TRBV9 | ASSVTGVGELF
TRBV2 | ASEEQPNQPQH
TRBV27 | ASSLWGTSGLYEQY
TRBV6-1 | ASSDWSGRGYT
TRBV27 | ASSSTHPDGSYEQY
TRBV4-1 | ASSLTESSYEQY
TRBV3-1 | ASSHNVQGGETQY
TRBV5-1 | ASRLQQNTEAF
TRBV7-9 | ASNSWRHPTYEQY
TRBV4-3 | ASSHDLGQYEQY
TRBV6-1 | ASSEGGTGGVQPQH
TRBV7-7 | ASSLGSGLAAGNEQF